Listed below are T cell receptor beta chains from one sample, sequenced in a study of shared clonotypes between healthy human individuals. The method was immunoSEQ multiplex PCR; TCRdb's version includes in-frame clones alone and lacks a portion of them. The sample consists of 850,000 to 1,200,000 clones, approximately 68% of them appearing once. The specimen was memory CD4+ T cells sorted from blood. These receptors were taken from a man between 18 and 35 years old in good health. The CDR3 runs from the conserved cysteine through the conserved F or W. The D gene is left open where the match is weak. Clone size appears in some rows only: once, few, many, or a class for an expanded clone.

>TRBD2|few|TRBV5-4|TRBJ2-2
CASSLSSGGWNTGELFF
TGTGCCAGCAGCTTGTCGAGCGGGGGCTGGAACACCGGGGAGCTGTTTTTT
>TRBD1|.|TRBV5-4|TRBJ1-1
CASSSIKDRATEAFF
TGTGCCAGCAGCTCCATTAAGGACAGGGCGACTGAAGCTTTCTTT
>.|.|TRBV18|TRBJ2-1
CASSLNNGNEQFF
TGTGCCAGCTCACTTAATAACGGGAATGAGCAGTTCTTC
>.|.|TRBV5-1|TRBJ1-1
CASSLDGARETEAFF
TGCGCCAGCAGCTTGGATGGGGCTCGGGAAACTGAAGCTTTCTTT
>.|.|TRBV30|TRBJ1-4
CAWSSDLSPNEKLFF
TGTGCCTGGAGTTCCGATTTGTCACCTAATGAAAAACTGTTTTTT
>TRBD1|few|TRBV6-1|TRBJ2-7
CASSDPRQGSSYEQYF
TGTGCCAGCAGTGATCCGAGACAGGGGAGCTCCTACGAGCAGTACTTC
>.|.|TRBV10-2|TRBJ2-1
CASSEQRSSYNEQFF
TGCGCCAGCAGTGAACAGCGGAGCTCCTACAATGAGCAGTTCTTC
>.|.|TRBV5-1|TRBJ2-7
CASSGLPEGEQYF
TGCGCCAGCAGCGGATTGCCAGAGGGCGAGCAGTACTTC
>.|.|TRBV5-1|TRBJ2-3
CASSPRDRREDTQYF
TGCGCCAGCAGCCCCAGGGACAGGCGGGAGGATACGCAGTATTTT
>TRBD1|few|TRBV6-1|TRBJ1-2
CASSERGQGLNYGYTF
TGTGCCAGCAGTGAACGGGGACAGGGGCTTAACTATGGCTACACCTTC
>.|.|TRBV30|TRBJ2-5
CAWTIGETQYF
TGTGCCTGGACGATAGGGGAGACCCAGTACTTC
>TRBD1|once|TRBV4-1|TRBJ1-1
CASSLRTPGQGLLNTEAFF
TGCGCCAGCAGCCTTCGCACCCCGGGACAGGGGCTACTGAACACTGAAGCTTTCTTT
>.|few|TRBV5-1|TRBJ2-5
CASSLAQARGTQYF
TGCGCCAGCAGCTTGGCACAGGCAAGGGGGACCCAGTACTTC
>TRBD1|many|TRBV11-2|TRBJ2-5
CASSLQQGARETQYF
TGTGCCAGCAGCTTACAACAGGGGGCGCGAGAGACCCAGTACTTC
>.|.|TRBV5-1|TRBJ2-3
CASNPASVTADTQYF
TGCGCCAGCAACCCAGCCAGCGTAACCGCAGATACGCAGTATTTT
>.|.|TRBV19|TRBJ2-7
CASSIRQTSGEQYF
TGTGCCAGTAGTATCCGACAGACATCCGGCGAGCAGTACTTC
>.|.|TRBV14|TRBJ2-3
CASSQALSTDTQYF
TGTGCCAGCAGCCAAGCTCTTAGCACAGATACGCAGTATTTT
>TRBD1|.|TRBV2|TRBJ2-2
CASKAGGANTGELFF
TGTGCCAGCAAAGCAGGGGGCGCGAACACCGGGGAGCTGTTTTTT
>.|.|TRBV6-5|TRBJ1-4
CATASMGTTNEKLFF
TGTGCCACCGCCTCCATGGGTACTACTAATGAAAAACTGTTTTTT
>TRBD1|.|TRBV19|TRBJ2-3
CASRRTGGSSTDTQYF
TGTGCCAGTAGACGGACAGGGGGTTCTAGCACAGATACGCAGTATTTT
>TRBD1|.|TRBV28|TRBJ1-1
CASSDTGVTTEAFF
TGTGCCAGCAGCGATACAGGGGTTACCACTGAAGCTTTCTTT
>.|.|TRBV5-1|TRBJ2-3
CASSLERGVDTQYF
TGCGCCAGCAGCTTGGAAAGGGGCGTTGATACGCAGTATTTT
>TRBD1|.|TRBV10-3|TRBJ2-7
CAISEPKGGQGASEQYF
TGTGCCATCAGTGAGCCGAAAGGCGGACAGGGGGCGTCCGAGCAGTACTTC
>TRBD2|.|TRBV30|TRBJ2-7
CAWSRGLAGEQYF
TGTGCCTGGAGCCGGGGACTAGCCGGGGAGCAGTACTTC
>.|few|TRBV21-1|TRBJ1-1
CASNGEWMNTEAFF
TGTGCCAGCAACGGCGAGTGGATGAACACTGAAGCTTTCTTT
>.|few|TRBV18|TRBJ1-3
CASSPNPWGLDTIYF
TGTGCCAGCTCACCAAATCCATGGGGACTGGACACCATATATTTT
>TRBD2|.|TRBV6-6|TRBJ2-3
CASSQLAPSTDTQYF
TGTGCCAGCAGTCAACTAGCGCCCAGCACAGATACGCAGTATTTT
>TRBD2|.|TRBV30|TRBJ2-5
CAWTSGNQETQYF
TGTGCCTGGACTAGCGGGAACCAAGAGACCCAGTACTTC
>.|.|TRBV11-1|TRBJ2-7
CASSAQGYEQYF
TGTGCCAGCAGCGCGCAGGGATACGAGCAGTACTTC
>.|.|TRBV9|TRBJ2-2
CASSLLRGTGELFF
TGTGCCAGCAGCCTACTAAGGGGGACCGGGGAGCTGTTTTTT
>TRBD2|few|TRBV30|TRBJ2-2
CAWASGGNTGELFF
TGTGCCTGGGCTAGCGGGGGGAACACCGGGGAGCTGTTTTTT
>.|.|TRBV9|TRBJ2-1
CASSPAGGDRREQFF
TGTGCCAGCAGCCCGGCAGGAGGGGATCGCAGAGAGCAGTTCTTC
>TRBD2|.|TRBV4-3|TRBJ2-1
CASRLQRGSYNEQFF
TGCGCCAGCAGACTCCAGCGGGGGTCCTACAATGAGCAGTTCTTC
>TRBD1|.|TRBV5-1|TRBJ1-2
CASSLGPGQGYGYTF
TGCGCCAGCAGCTTAGGCCCGGGACAGGGGTATGGCTACACCTTC
>TRBD2|few|TRBV2|TRBJ2-3
CAIPTPAGEGTDTQYF
TGTGCCATCCCTACTCCAGCGGGAGAGGGCACAGATACGCAGTATTTT
>TRBD1|.|TRBV7-2|TRBJ2-5
CASSDRTGRETQYF
TGTGCCAGCAGCGATAGGACAGGGCGGGAGACCCAGTACTTC
>TRBD1|.|TRBV6-5|TRBJ1-2
CASSDRGRYGYTF
TGTGCCAGCAGCGACAGGGGGAGGTATGGCTACACCTTC
>TRBD1|.|TRBV6-1|TRBJ2-7
CATTGTGRYEQYF
TGTGCCACCACCGGGACAGGGCGCTACGAGCAGTACTTC
>.|.|TRBV2|TRBJ1-1
CASSKMGTEAFF
TGTGCCAGCAGTAAAATGGGGACTGAAGCTTTCTTT
>TRBD2|.|TRBV23-1|TRBJ2-1
CASSTATSVSYNEQFF
TGCGCCAGCAGTACCGCTACTAGCGTCTCCTACAATGAGCAGTTCTTC
>.|.|TRBV7-2|TRBJ1-6
CASSLEAVSPLHF
TGTGCCAGCAGCTTAGAGGCAGTTTCACCCCTCCACTTT